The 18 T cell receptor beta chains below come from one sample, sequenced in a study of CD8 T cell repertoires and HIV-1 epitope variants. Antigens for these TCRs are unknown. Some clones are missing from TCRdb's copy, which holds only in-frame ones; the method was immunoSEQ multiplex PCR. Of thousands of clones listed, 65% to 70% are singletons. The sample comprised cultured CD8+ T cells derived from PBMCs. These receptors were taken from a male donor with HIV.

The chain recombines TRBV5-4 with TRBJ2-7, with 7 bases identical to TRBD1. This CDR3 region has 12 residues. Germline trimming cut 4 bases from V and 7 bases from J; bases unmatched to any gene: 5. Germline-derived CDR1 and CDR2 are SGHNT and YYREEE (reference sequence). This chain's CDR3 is CASSQKTGEQYF. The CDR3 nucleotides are TGTGCCAGCAGCCAAAAGACAGGGGAGCAGTACTTC.

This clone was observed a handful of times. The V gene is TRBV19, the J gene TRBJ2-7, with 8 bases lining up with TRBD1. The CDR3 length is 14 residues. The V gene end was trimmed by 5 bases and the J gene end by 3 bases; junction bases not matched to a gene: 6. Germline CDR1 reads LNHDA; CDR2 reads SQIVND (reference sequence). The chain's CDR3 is CASSQGTGDYEQYF. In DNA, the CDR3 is TGTGCCAGTAGTCAGGGGACAGGAGACTACGAGCAGTACTTC.

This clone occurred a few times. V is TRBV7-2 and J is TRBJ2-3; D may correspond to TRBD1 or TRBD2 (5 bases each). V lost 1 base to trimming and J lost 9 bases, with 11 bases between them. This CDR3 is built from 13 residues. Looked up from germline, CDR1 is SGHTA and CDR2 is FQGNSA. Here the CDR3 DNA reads TGTGCCAGCAGCTTAGACGGGGCCCAGACGCAGTATTTT. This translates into CASSLDGAQTQYF.

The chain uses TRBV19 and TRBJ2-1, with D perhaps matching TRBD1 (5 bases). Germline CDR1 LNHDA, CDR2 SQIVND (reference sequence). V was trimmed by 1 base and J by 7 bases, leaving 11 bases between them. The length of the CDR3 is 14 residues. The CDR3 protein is CASSIVQGENEQFF. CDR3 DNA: TGTGCCAGTAGTATAGTTCAGGGTGAAAATGAGCAGTTCTTC.

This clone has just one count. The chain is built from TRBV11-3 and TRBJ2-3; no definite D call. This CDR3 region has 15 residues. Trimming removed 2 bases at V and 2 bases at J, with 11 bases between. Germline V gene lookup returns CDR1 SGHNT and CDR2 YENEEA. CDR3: CASSLRGVITDTQYF. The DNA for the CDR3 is TGTGCCAGCAGCTTACGTGGGGTCATCACAGATACGCAGTATTTT.

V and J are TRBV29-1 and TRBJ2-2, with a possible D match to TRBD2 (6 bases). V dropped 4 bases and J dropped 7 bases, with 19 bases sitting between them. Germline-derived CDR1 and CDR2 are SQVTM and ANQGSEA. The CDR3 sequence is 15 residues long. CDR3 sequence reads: CSVVAAASEGGELFF. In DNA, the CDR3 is TGCAGCGTTGTTGCGGCGGCTAGCGAAGGCGGGGAGCTGTTTTTT.

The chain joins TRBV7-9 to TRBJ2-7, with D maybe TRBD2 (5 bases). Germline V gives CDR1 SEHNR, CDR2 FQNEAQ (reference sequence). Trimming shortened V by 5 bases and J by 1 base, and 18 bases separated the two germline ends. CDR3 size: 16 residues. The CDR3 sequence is CASSQDAGPTSYEQYF. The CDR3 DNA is TGTGCCAGCAGCCAAGACGCGGGCCCAACTTCCTACGAGCAGTACTTC.

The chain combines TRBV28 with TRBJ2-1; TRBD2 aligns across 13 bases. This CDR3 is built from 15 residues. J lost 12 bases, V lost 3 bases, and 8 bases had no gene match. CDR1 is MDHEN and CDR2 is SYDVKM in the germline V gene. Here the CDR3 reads CASSLWTSGRGGQFF. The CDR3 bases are TGTGCCAGCAGTTTGTGGACTAGCGGGAGAGGCGGGCAGTTCTTC.

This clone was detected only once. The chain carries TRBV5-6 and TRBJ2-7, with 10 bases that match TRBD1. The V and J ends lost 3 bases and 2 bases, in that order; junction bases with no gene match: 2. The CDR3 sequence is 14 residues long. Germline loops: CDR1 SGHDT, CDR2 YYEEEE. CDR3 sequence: CASSSGTGAYEQYF. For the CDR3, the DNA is TGTGCCAGCAGCTCCGGGACAGGGGCCTACGAGCAGTACTTC.

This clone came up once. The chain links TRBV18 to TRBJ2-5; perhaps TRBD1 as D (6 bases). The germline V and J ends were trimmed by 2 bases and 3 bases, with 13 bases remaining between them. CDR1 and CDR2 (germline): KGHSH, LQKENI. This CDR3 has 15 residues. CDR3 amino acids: CASSPFAGAEETQYF. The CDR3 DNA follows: TGTGCCAGCTCACCATTCGCAGGGGCAGAAGAGACCCAGTACTTC.

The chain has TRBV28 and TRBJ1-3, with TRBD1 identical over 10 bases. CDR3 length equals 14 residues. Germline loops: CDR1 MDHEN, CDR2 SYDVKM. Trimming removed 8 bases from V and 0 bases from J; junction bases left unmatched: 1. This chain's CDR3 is CASRDRGSGNTIYF. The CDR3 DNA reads TGTGCCAGCCGGGACAGGGGCTCTGGAAACACCATATATTTT.

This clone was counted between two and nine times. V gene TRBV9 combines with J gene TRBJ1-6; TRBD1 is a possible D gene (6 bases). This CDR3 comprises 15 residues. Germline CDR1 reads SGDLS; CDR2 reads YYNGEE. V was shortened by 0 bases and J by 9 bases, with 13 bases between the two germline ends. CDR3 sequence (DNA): TGTGCCAGCAGCGTAGAAGGGGGTGAGGCTTCACCCCTCCACTTT. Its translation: CASSVEGGEASPLHF.

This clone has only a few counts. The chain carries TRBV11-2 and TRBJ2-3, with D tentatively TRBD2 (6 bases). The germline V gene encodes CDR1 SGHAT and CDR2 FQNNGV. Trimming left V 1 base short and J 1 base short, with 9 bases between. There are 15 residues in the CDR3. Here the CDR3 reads CASSLGSGGTDTQYF. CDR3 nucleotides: TGTGCCAGCAGCTTAGGGTCGGGGGGCACAGATACGCAGTATTTT.

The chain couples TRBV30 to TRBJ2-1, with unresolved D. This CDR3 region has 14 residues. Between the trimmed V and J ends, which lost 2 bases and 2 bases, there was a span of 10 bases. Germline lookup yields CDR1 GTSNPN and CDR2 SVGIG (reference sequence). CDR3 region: CAWSRVGPYNEQFF. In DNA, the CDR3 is TGTGCCTGGAGTCGAGTCGGCCCCTACAATGAGCAGTTCTTC. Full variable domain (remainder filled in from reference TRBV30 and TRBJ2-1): SQTIHQWPATLVQPVGSPLSLECTVEGTSNPNLYWYRQAAGRGLQLLFYSVGIGQISSEVPQNLSASRPQDRQFILSSKKLLLSDSGFYLCAWSRVGPYNEQFFGPGTRLTVL.

The CDR3 sequence: CASSSWGTDTQYF. Here the CDR3 DNA reads TGTGCCAGCAGTTCGTGGGGCACAGATACGCAGTATTTT. The rearrangement uses TRBV27 and TRBJ2-3, with unresolved D. Germline lookup yields CDR1 MNHEY and CDR2 SMNVEV (reference sequence). Trimming cost V 4 bases and J 1 base, with 6 bases left between them. The CDR3 totals 13 residues.

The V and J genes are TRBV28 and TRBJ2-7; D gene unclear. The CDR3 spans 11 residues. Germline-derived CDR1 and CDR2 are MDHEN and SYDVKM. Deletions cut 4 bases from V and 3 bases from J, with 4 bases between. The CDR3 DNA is TGTGCCAGCAGTTCCAACTACGAGCAGTACTTC. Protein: CASSSNYEQYF. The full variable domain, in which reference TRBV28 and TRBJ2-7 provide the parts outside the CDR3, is DVKVTQSSRYLVKRTGEKVFLECVQDMDHENMFWYRQDPGLGLRLIYFSYDVKMKEKGDIPEGYSVSREKKERFSLILESASTNQTSMYLCASSSNYEQYFGPGTRLTVT.

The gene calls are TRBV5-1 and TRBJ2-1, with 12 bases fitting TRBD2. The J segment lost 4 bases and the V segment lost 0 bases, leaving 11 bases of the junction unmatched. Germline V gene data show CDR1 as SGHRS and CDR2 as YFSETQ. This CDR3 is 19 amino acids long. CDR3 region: CASSLEGRLAGVKYNEQFF. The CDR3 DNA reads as TGCGCCAGCAGCTTGGAGGGGAGACTAGCGGGAGTTAAATACAATGAGCAGTTCTTC. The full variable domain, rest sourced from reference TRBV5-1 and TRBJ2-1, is KAGVTQTPRYLIKTRGQQVTLSCSPISGHRSVSWYQQTPGQGLQFLFEYFSETQRNKGNFPGRFSGRQFSNSRSEMNVSTLELGDSALYLCASSLEGRLAGVKYNEQFFGPGTRLTVL.

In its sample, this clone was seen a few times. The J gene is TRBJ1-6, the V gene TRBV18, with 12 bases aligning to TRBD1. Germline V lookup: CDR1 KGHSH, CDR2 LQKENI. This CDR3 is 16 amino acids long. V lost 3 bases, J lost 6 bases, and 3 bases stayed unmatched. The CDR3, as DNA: TGTGCCAGCTCACCGGGACAGGGGGCTTCTAATTCACCCCTCCACTTT. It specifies CASSPGQGASNSPLHF.